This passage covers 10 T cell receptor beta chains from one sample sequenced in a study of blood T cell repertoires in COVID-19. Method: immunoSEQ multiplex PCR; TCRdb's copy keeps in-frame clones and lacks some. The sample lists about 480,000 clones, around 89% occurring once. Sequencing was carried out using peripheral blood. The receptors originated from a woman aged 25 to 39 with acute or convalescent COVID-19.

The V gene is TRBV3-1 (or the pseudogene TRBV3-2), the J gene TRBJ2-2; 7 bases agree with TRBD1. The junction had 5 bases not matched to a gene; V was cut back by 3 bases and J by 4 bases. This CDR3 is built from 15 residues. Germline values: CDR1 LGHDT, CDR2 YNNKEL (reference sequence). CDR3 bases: TGTGCCAGCAGCCATCGACAGGGTGGCACCGGGGAGCTGTTTTTT. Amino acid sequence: CASSHRQGGTGELFF.

The DNA of the CDR3 is TGTGCCAGCAGTGAAAGAGTCTCAGGGGGAAGGGAGACCCAGTACTTC. It encodes CASSERVSGGRETQYF. The genes are TRBV2 and TRBJ2-5, with 7 positions matching TRBD1. The length of the CDR3 is 16 residues. Germline trimming cut 2 bases from V and 5 bases from J; bases unmatched to any gene: 11. Germline CDR1 SNHLY, CDR2 FYNNEI.

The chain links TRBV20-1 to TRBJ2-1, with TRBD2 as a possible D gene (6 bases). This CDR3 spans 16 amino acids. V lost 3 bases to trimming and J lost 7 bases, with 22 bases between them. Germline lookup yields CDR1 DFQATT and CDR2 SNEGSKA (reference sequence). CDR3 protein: CSASGTVRRLPNEQFF. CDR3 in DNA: TGCAGTGCTAGTGGGACTGTGAGACGCCTACCAAATGAGCAGTTCTTC.

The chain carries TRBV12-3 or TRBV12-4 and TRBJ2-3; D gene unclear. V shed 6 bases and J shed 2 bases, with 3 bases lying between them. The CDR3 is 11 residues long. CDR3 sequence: CASSITDTQYF. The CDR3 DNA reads TGTGCCAGCAGCATCACAGATACGCAGTATTTT.

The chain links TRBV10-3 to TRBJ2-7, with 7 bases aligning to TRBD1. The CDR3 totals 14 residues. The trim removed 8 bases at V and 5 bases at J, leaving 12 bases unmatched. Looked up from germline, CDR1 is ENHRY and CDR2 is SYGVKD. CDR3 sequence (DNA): TGTGCCATCTCCCGACAGGGTGCTTCCCACGAGCAGTACTTC. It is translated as CAISRQGASHEQYF.

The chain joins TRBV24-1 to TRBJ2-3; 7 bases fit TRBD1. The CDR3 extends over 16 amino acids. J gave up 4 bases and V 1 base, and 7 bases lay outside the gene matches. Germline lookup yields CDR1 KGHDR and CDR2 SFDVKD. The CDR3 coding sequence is TGTGCCACCAGTGATTTACGACAAGGGGGCGCAGATACGCAGTATTTT. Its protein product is CATSDLRQGGADTQYF.

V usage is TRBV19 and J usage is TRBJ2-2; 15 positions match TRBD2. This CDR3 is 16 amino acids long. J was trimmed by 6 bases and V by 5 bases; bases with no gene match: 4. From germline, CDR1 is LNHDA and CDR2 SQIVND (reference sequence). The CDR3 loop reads CASSWGLAGGPGELFF. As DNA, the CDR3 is TGTGCCAGTAGTTGGGGACTAGCGGGGGGCCCCGGGGAGCTGTTTTTT.

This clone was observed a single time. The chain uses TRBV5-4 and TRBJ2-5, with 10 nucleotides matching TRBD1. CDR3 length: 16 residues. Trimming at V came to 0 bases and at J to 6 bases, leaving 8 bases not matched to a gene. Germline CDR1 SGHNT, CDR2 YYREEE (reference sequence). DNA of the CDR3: TGTGCCAGCAGCTTGGGGGGGACAGGGGAAGGGAAGACCCAGTACTTC. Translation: CASSLGGTGEGKTQYF.

CDR3 protein: CASSHTKDRSSYEQYF. CDR3 nucleotide sequence: TGTGCCAGCAGCCACACTAAAGACAGGAGCTCCTACGAGCAGTACTTC. The V call is TRBV11-3, the J call TRBJ2-7; D perhaps matches TRBD1 (6 bases). V was shortened by 5 bases and J by 0 bases, with 17 bases between the two germline ends. The CDR3 extends over 16 amino acids. Germline values: CDR1 SGHNT, CDR2 YENEEA.

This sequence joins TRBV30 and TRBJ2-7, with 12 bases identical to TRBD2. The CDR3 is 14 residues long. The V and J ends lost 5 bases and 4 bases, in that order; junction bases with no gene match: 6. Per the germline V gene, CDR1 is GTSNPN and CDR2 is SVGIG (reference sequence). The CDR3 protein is CAWSPGLAGYEQYF. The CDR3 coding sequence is TGTGCCTGGTCCCCGGGACTAGCGGGTTACGAGCAGTACTTC.